The 25 T cell receptor beta chains reported below all come from one sample, sequenced in a study of blood T cell repertoires in COVID-19. Data came from immunoSEQ multiplex PCR; TCRdb stores just in-frame clones and leaves some out. The data contain around 69,000 clones, approximately 89% of them singletons. Sequenced material: peripheral blood. These TCRs come from a woman in her fifties or sixties with active COVID-19.

This chain joins TRBV30 and TRBJ1-4; 8 nucleotides line up with TRBD1. The CDR3 runs 13 residues. Germline CDR1 reads GTSNPN; CDR2 reads SVGIG (reference sequence). V lost 4 bases to trimming and J lost 5 bases; unmatched junction nucleotides: 3. The CDR3 reads CAWNRDRNEKLFF. CDR3 sequence (DNA): TGTGCCTGGAACCGGGACAGGAATGAAAAACTGTTTTTT.

This clone was recorded once. This sequence joins TRBV11-2 and TRBJ2-5, with no clear D. The CDR3 runs to 14 residues. The germline V and J ends were trimmed by 4 bases and 10 bases, with 19 bases remaining between them. Germline CDR1 SGHAT, CDR2 FQNNGV. CDR3 protein: CASSSDPHQRGQYF. CDR3 DNA: TGTGCCAGCAGCTCGGATCCCCATCAGCGTGGCCAGTACTTC.

The V call is TRBV4-1, the J call TRBJ2-3, with a tentative D call TRBD2 (5 bases). The CDR3 extends over 15 amino acids. CDR1 and CDR2 (germline): MGHRA, YSYEKL. The V end was cut by 1 base, the J end by 3 bases, with 11 bases between. The CDR3 region is CASSQGGLVTDTQYF. CDR3 coding DNA: TGCGCCAGCAGCCAAGGCGGGCTAGTAACAGATACGCAGTATTTT.

This clone has more than one count but fewer than ten. The rearrangement links TRBV6-5 to TRBJ1-2; TRBD1 matches 8 bases. After removal of 3 bases from V and 6 bases from J, the junction contained 3 bases not matched to a gene. Germline CDR1 MNHEY, CDR2 SVGAGI. The CDR3 length is 13 residues. The CDR3 bases are TGTGCCAGCAGTTATACAGGGGGTGATGGCTACACCTTC. Translated, it gives CASSYTGGDGYTF.

This chain joins TRBV6-5 and TRBJ1-2; TRBD1 agrees at 7 bases. This CDR3 is built from 13 residues. In germline, CDR1 is MNHEY, CDR2 SVGAGI. Trimming removed 6 bases from V and 6 bases from J; junction bases left unmatched: 7. CDR3 protein: CASRPDRVHGYTF. The CDR3 DNA reads as TGTGCCAGCAGGCCCGACAGGGTCCATGGCTACACCTTC.

V usage is TRBV7-6 and J usage is TRBJ2-7; tentative D call: TRBD1 (5 bases). V dropped 2 bases and J dropped 3 bases, with 17 bases sitting between them. The CDR3 loop spans 16 amino acids. The V gene's germline CDR1 is SGHVS and CDR2 FNYEAQ. CDR3 DNA sequence: TGTGCCAGCAGCTTATTCCCGATACAGGTGGTCTACGAGCAGTACTTC. Protein: CASSLFPIQVVYEQYF.

The chain combines TRBV7-2 with TRBJ2-7, with TRBD2 matching 12 bases. CDR3 size: 16 residues. The ends lost 5 bases at V and 6 bases at J; junction bases unmatched: 11. Germline CDR1 reads SGHTA; CDR2 reads FQGNSA. The CDR3: CASSGGGGLAGSEQYF. DNA for the CDR3: TGTGCCAGCAGCGGGGGCGGCGGACTAGCGGGATCCGAGCAGTACTTC.

This clone was seen just once. The V and J genes are TRBV4-1 and TRBJ2-7; D not certain. CDR1 and CDR2 from the germline V gene are MGHRA and YSYEKL. Trimming removed 1 base from V and 7 bases from J, with 5 bases in between. The CDR3 is 11 amino acids. The CDR3 sequence: CASSQGPEQYF. The CDR3 DNA follows: TGCGCCAGCAGCCAAGGGCCAGAGCAGTACTTC.

This clone was found once. This chain uses TRBV19 with TRBJ2-5; 7 bases line up with TRBD2. Losses at the gene ends were 3 bases for V and 1 base for J; bases not matched to a gene: 5. Germline V gene sequence: CDR1 LNHDA, CDR2 SQIVND (reference sequence). The CDR3 covers 15 residues. CDR3 amino acids: CASSMLAEGQETQYF. CDR3 coding DNA: TGTGCCAGTAGTATGCTAGCGGAGGGCCAAGAGACCCAGTACTTC. Together with reference TRBV19 and TRBJ2-5, the CDR3 gives the full variable domain: DGGITQSPKYLFRKEGQNVTLSCEQNLNHDAMYWYRQDPGQGLRLIYYSQIVNDFQKGDIAEGYSVSREKKESFPLTVTSAQKNPTAFYLCASSMLAEGQETQYFGPGTRLLVL.

The chain links TRBV2 to TRBJ1-1, with 9 bases fitting TRBD1. The ends lost 4 bases at V and 0 bases at J; junction bases unmatched: 9. Germline V lookup: CDR1 SNHLY, CDR2 FYNNEI. The CDR3 runs 17 residues. The DNA for the CDR3 is TGTGCCAGCAGTGGGAGTCCGAGGACAGGGGTGAACACTGAAGCTTTCTTT. This codes for CASSGSPRTGVNTEAFF.

The J gene is TRBJ2-1, the V gene TRBV5-4; D is perhaps TRBD2 (6 bases). V dropped 0 bases and J dropped 4 bases, with 11 bases sitting between them. The CDR3 totals 15 residues. From germline, CDR1 is SGHNT and CDR2 YYREEE (reference sequence). The CDR3 is CASSLELAAYNEQFF. CDR3 in DNA: TGTGCCAGCAGCTTGGAGTTAGCGGCTTACAATGAGCAGTTCTTC.

The CDR3: CASSQRLAGVEQYF. In nucleotides, the CDR3 is TGCGCCAGCAGCCAACGACTAGCGGGAGTTGAGCAGTACTTC. The V call is TRBV4-1, the J call TRBJ2-7; 12 bases line up with TRBD2. Germline V gene lookup returns CDR1 MGHRA and CDR2 YSYEKL. With V trimmed by 2 bases and J by 7 bases, 3 bases remained unmatched. The CDR3 contains 14 residues.

This sequence joins TRBV25-1 and TRBJ2-1, with 11 bases lining up with TRBD2. Germline loops: CDR1 MGHDK, CDR2 SYGVNS. The trim removed 2 bases at V and 5 bases at J, leaving 5 bases unmatched. CDR3 length: 16 amino acids. The CDR3 loop is CASSEEGLAENNEQFF. The CDR3 DNA sequence: TGTGCCAGCAGTGAAGAGGGACTAGCGGAAAACAATGAGCAGTTCTTC. Full variable domain (outside the CDR3, taken from reference TRBV25-1 and TRBJ2-1): EADIYQTPRYLVIGTGKKITLECSQTMGHDKMYWYQQDPGMELHLIHYSYGVNSTEKGDLSSESTVSRIRTEHFPLTLESARPSHTSQYLCASSEEGLAENNEQFFGPGTRLTVL.

In its sample, this clone was seen a few times. The V and J genes are TRBV20-1 and TRBJ1-6; D remains ambiguous. Germline values: CDR1 DFQATT, CDR2 SNEGSKA (reference sequence). The CDR3 extends over 11 amino acids. V lost 0 bases and J 15 bases, leaving 9 bases between the germline ends. CDR3 DNA: TGCAGTGCTAGAGATAGCCTTTTCCTCCACTTT. Its translation: CSARDSLFLHF.

This chain uses TRBV20-1 with TRBJ1-5, with 8 positions matching TRBD1. The germline V gene has CDR1 DFQATT and CDR2 SNEGSKA (reference sequence). The V and J ends lost 3 bases and 7 bases, in that order; junction bases with no gene match: 8. The CDR3 extends over 14 amino acids. The DNA of the CDR3 is TGCAGTGCTAGTCCCGGGACAGGAGGGCAGCCCCAGCATTTT. It codes for CSASPGTGGQPQHF.

The rearrangement links TRBV11-2 to TRBJ2-1; no clear D gene. The germline gives CDR1 SGHAT, CDR2 FQNNGV. The CDR3 is 13 amino acids. Trimming cost V 1 base and J 10 bases, with 11 bases left between them. CDR3 bases: TGTGCCAGCAGCTTAGGGCAATTCAGGGAGCAGTTCTTC. Protein sequence: CASSLGQFREQFF. Based on the CDR3 plus reference TRBV11-2 and TRBJ2-1, the full variable domain is EAGVAQSPRYKIIEKRQSVAFWCNPISGHATLYWYQQILGQGPKLLIQFQNNGVVDDSQLPKDRFSAERLKGVDSTLKIQPAKLEDSAVYLCASSLGQFREQFFGPGTRLTVL.

This chain links TRBV18 with TRBJ2-5, with 12 nucleotides matching TRBD2. V lost 2 bases to trimming and J lost 4 bases; unmatched junction nucleotides: 5. The CDR3 extends over 16 amino acids. CDR1 is KGHSH, CDR2 LQKENI, per germline. CDR3 amino acids: CASSPTLAGGRETQYF. DNA for the CDR3: TGTGCCAGCTCACCAACACTAGCGGGAGGTAGAGAGACCCAGTACTTC.

V usage is TRBV7-3 and J usage is TRBJ2-1, with 8 bases aligning to TRBD2. V was pared by 5 bases and J by 10 bases, with 7 bases of the junction left unmatched. CDR1 is SGHTA and CDR2 is FQGTGA in the germline V gene. The CDR3 spans 13 residues. The CDR3 sequence: CASSLQRGHEQFF. As DNA, the CDR3 is TGTGCCAGCAGCCTCCAGCGGGGGCACGAGCAGTTCTTC. The full variable domain, with the rest looked up from reference TRBV7-3 and TRBJ2-1, is GAGVSQTPSNKVTEKGKYVELRCDPISGHTALYWYRQSLGQGPEFLIYFQGTGAADDSGLPNDRFFAVRPEGSVSTLKIQRTERGDSAVYLCASSLQRGHEQFFGPGTRLTVL.

V gene TRBV19 combines with J gene TRBJ2-1; D unresolved. CDR1 is LNHDA, CDR2 SQIVND, per germline (reference sequence). The CDR3 sequence is 13 residues long. The V end lost 3 bases, the J end lost 4 bases, and 7 bases lay between the germline ends. CDR3 amino acids: CASSISDYNEQFF. CDR3 nucleotide sequence: TGTGCCAGTAGTATTTCAGATTACAATGAGCAGTTCTTC. The whole variable domain, filled in from reference TRBV19 and TRBJ2-1, reads DGGITQSPKYLFRKEGQNVTLSCEQNLNHDAMYWYRQDPGQGLRLIYYSQIVNDFQKGDIAEGYSVSREKKESFPLTVTSAQKNPTAFYLCASSISDYNEQFFGPGTRLTVL.

CDR3 sequence (DNA): TGTGCCAGCAGGGCTACTAGCGGGAGTTACTACGAGCAGTACTTC. Translation gives CASRATSGSYYEQYF. The chain joins TRBV7-9 to TRBJ2-7, with TRBD2 matching 11 bases. Trimming cost V 6 bases and J 3 bases; bases outside gene matches: 7. Germline V gene lookup returns CDR1 SEHNR and CDR2 FQNEAQ (reference sequence). The CDR3 has 15 residues.

The chain joins TRBV28 to TRBJ2-1, with TRBD2 matching over 7 bases. This CDR3 is built from 17 residues. J lost 3 bases, V lost 6 bases, and 14 bases had no gene match. The germline V gene has CDR1 MDHEN and CDR2 SYDVKM. The CDR3 here is CASSAWVLADYYNEQFF. The CDR3 nucleotides are TGTGCCAGCAGCGCCTGGGTCCTAGCGGACTACTACAATGAGCAGTTCTTC.

The chain uses TRBV9 and TRBJ2-2; tentative D call: TRBD1 (6 bases). The CDR3 sequence is 14 residues long. V was cut by 7 bases and J by 3 bases, with 13 bases left in between. Germline V gene sequence: CDR1 SGDLS, CDR2 YYNGEE. For the CDR3, the DNA is TGTGCCAGCGGGGGATCAGGGGACACCGGGGAGCTGTTTTTT. It yields the protein CASGGSGDTGELFF.

Only a few counts were recorded for this clone. The rearrangement uses TRBV9 and TRBJ2-3, with D unclear. The CDR3 has 15 amino acids. Germline V lookup: CDR1 SGDLS, CDR2 YYNGEE. Trimming took off 0 bases at V and 2 bases at J, with 10 bases between the two ends. The CDR3, as DNA: TGTGCCAGCAGCGTAGGAGGATTAATCACAGATACGCAGTATTTT. Encoded protein: CASSVGGLITDTQYF.

This clone has more than one count but fewer than ten. This chain joins TRBV19 and TRBJ1-4; 9 bases line up with TRBD1. Germline trimming cut 5 bases from V and 8 bases from J; bases unmatched to any gene: 9. The germline CDR1 and CDR2 sequences are LNHDA and SQIVND (reference sequence). The CDR3 covers 15 residues. CDR3 sequence (DNA): TGTGCCAGTAGTGCCCCGGGACAGGGAGAAGAAAAACTGTTTTTT. Residues: CASSAPGQGEEKLFF.

This sequence joins TRBV5-5 and TRBJ1-5; D unresolved. Germline CDR1 SGHKS, CDR2 YYEKEE (reference sequence). This CDR3 is built from 15 residues. Trimming removed 0 bases at V and 1 base at J, with 8 bases between. The chain's CDR3 is CASSLEWRSNQPQHF. The CDR3 DNA is TGTGCCAGCAGCTTGGAGTGGAGGAGCAATCAGCCCCAGCATTTT. Full variable domain (missing parts from reference TRBV5-5 and TRBJ1-5): DAGVTQSPTHLIKTRGQQVTLRCSPISGHKSVSWYQQVLGQGPQFIFQYYEKEERGRGNFPDRFSARQFPNYSSELNVNALLLGDSALYLCASSLEWRSNQPQHFGDGTRLSIL.